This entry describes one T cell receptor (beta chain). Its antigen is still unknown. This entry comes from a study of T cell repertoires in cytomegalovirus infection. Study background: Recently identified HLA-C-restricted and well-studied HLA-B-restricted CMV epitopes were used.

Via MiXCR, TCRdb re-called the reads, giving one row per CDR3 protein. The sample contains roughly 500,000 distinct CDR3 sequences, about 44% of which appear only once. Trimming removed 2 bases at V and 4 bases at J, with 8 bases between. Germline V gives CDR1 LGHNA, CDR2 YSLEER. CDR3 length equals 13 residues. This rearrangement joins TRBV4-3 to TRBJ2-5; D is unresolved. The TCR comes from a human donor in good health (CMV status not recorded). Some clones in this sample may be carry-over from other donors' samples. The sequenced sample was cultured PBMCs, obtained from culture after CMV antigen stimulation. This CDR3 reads CASSQRVGETQYF. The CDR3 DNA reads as TGCGCCAGCAGCCAACGCGTGGGAGAGACCCAGTACTTC.